What follows describes a single T cell receptor beta chain. This clone was observed a single time. Its cognate antigen has yet to be identified. Qualities for individual bases were not recorded, and no much larger clone is one base off. This record comes from a study of control samples from healthy donors and cancer patients (dated by TCRdb to the early 2020s). Libraries came from the immunoSEQ multiplex PCR assay. As stored in TCRdb, this immuneACCESS dataset retains in-frame rearrangements with V and J assigned. A fraction of the clones does not appear; measured against another copy, unresolved V genes explain less than half of the discrepancy, and the remainder lacks a known reason. Across this sample there are roughly 43,000 clones, with around 87% seen only once. The ten biggest clones cover about 9.4% of the sample. The V end gives up 6 bases and the J end 3 bases, leaving 6 bases in the junction not matched to a gene. The CDR3, from cysteine to phenylalanine, totals 15 residues. Here the CDR3 DNA is all that survives: 45 bases in frame from base 1. Taken from the germline V gene, the CDR1 and CDR2 loops are MDHEN and SYDVKM.

The chain couples TRBV28 to TRBJ2-5; TRBD2 agrees with 11 junctional bases. This TCR was recovered from a woman in her fifties or sixties with lung cancer. Input material: PBMCs. The nucleotide sequence is given as TGTGCCAGCAGCTACCCGGGACTAGCGGAAGAGACCCAGTACTTC. The resulting protein is CASSYPGLAEETQYF.